A selection of T cell receptor beta chains follows, all from one sample in a study of CD8+ T cells in alopecia areata. Only in-frame clones appear in the TCRdb table, and some are missing; sequencing was by immunoSEQ multiplex PCR. The table shows 65,000 to 70,000 clones, with 55% to 75% occurring only once. Material: CD8+ T cells sorted from blood, obtained at week 0. The receptor source for this set is a human donor with alopecia areata. Both conserved end residues are part of each CDR3. A D gene is named only where the DNA matches it firmly. The size entry is marked missing in some rows and otherwise reads once, few, many or a size class.

J: TRBJ2-5
D: TRBD2
V: TRBV7-9
size: -
length: 17
CDR3: CASSSFPGLAGQETQYF
DNA: TGTGCCAGCAGCTCCTTTCCGGGACTAGCGGGTCAAGAGACCCAGTACTTC

J: TRBJ2-3
D: TRBD2
V: TRBV4-1
size: -
length: 15
CDR3: CASSLLAGSTDTQYF
DNA: TGCGCCAGCAGCTTACTAGCGGGCAGCACAGATACGCAGTATTTT

J: TRBJ2-7
D: TRBD2
V: TRBV6-5
size: -
length: 14
CDR3: CAISESGGSYEQYF
DNA: TGTGCCATCAGTGAGTCGGGGGGCTCCTACGAGCAGTACTTC

J: TRBJ2-6
D: -
V: TRBV4-1
size: once
length: 19
CDR3: CASSQGSMRDFTGANVLTF
DNA: TGCGCCAGCAGCCAAGGCAGTATGAGGGACTTTACTGGGGCCAACGTCCTGACTTTC

J: TRBJ2-2
D: -
V: TRBV4-1
size: -
length: 15
CDR3: CASSFEGVSTGELFF
DNA: TGTGCCAGCAGCTTCGAGGGGGTGAGCACCGGGGAGCTGTTTTTT

J: TRBJ2-3
D: TRBD2
V: TRBV7-8
size: -
length: 17
CDR3: CASSSSLPGLAADTQYF
DNA: TGTGCCAGCAGCTCATCTCTCCCGGGACTAGCGGCAGATACGCAGTATTTT

J: TRBJ2-3
D: -
V: TRBV7-8
size: few
length: 15
CDR3: CASSLARGPPDTQYF
DNA: TGTGCCAGCAGCTTAGCCCGGGGGCCTCCGGATACGCAGTATTTT

J: TRBJ2-7
D: -
V: TRBV5-4
size: -
length: 11
CDR3: CASSLNQEQYF
DNA: TGTGCCAGCAGCTTGAATCAGGAGCAGTACTTC

J: TRBJ1-6
D: -
V: TRBV27
size: few
length: 15
CDR3: CASRTTNSGNSPLHF
DNA: TGTGCCAGCAGGACGACAAACAGTGGTAATTCACCCCTCCACTTT

J: TRBJ1-5
D: -
V: TRBV30
size: once
length: 13
CDR3: CAWSVLGDQPQHF
DNA: TGTGCCTGGAGTGTACTTGGGGATCAGCCCCAGCATTTT

J: TRBJ2-5
D: -
V: TRBV7-8
size: few
length: 16
CDR3: CASSLYPAAGGETQYF
DNA: TGTGCCAGCAGCTTGTATCCTGCGGCAGGCGGGGAGACCCAGTACTTC

J: TRBJ2-1
D: TRBD2
V: TRBV29-1
size: once
length: 15
CDR3: CSVPSGAVTYNEQFF
DNA: TGCAGCGTTCCTAGCGGGGCTGTAACCTACAATGAGCAGTTCTTC

J: TRBJ2-2
D: TRBD2
V: TRBV2
size: -
length: 15
CDR3: CASSEWRGITGELFF
DNA: TGTGCCAGCAGTGAATGGCGGGGGATCACCGGGGAGCTGTTTTTT

J: TRBJ2-5
D: TRBD1
V: TRBV10-3
size: -
length: 13
CDR3: CAIRLGQGETQYF
DNA: TGTGCCATCAGATTGGGACAGGGCGAGACCCAGTACTTC

J: TRBJ2-7
D: TRBD1
V: TRBV28
size: few
length: 14
CDR3: CASRQQGANYEQYF
DNA: TGTGCCAGCAGGCAACAGGGGGCGAACTACGAGCAGTACTTC

J: TRBJ2-1
D: TRBD2
V: TRBV29-1
size: -
length: 14
CDR3: CSVEAGGRLGEQFF
DNA: TGCAGCGTTGAGGCGGGGGGGCGGTTAGGTGAGCAGTTCTTC

J: TRBJ2-4
D: TRBD2
V: TRBV7-9
size: once
length: 14
CDR3: CASSSSGDKNIQYF
DNA: TGTGCCAGCAGCTCGAGCGGGGACAAAAACATTCAGTACTTC

J: TRBJ1-2
D: -
V: TRBV29-1
size: -
length: 10
CDR3: CSVDLAGYTF
DNA: TGCAGCGTTGATTTGGCAGGCTACACCTTC

J: TRBJ2-2
D: -
V: TRBV11-2
size: -
length: 14
CDR3: CASSLEWGIGELFF
DNA: TGTGCCAGCAGCTTAGAGTGGGGAATCGGGGAGCTGTTTTTT

J: TRBJ2-5
D: TRBD2
V: TRBV10-3
size: -
length: 15
CDR3: CAISDQRGRQETQYF
DNA: TGTGCCATCAGTGATCAGCGGGGGCGTCAAGAGACCCAGTACTTC

J: TRBJ2-1
D: -
V: TRBV25-1
size: -
length: 17
CDR3: CASSEGPGLTFYNEQFF
DNA: TGTGCCAGCAGTGAGGGCCCCGGACTAACCTTTTACAATGAGCAGTTCTTC

J: TRBJ2-7
D: TRBD2
V: TRBV4-3
size: few
length: 16
CDR3: CASSQDAAGGVNEQYF
DNA: TGCGCCAGCAGCCAAGATGCAGCGGGAGGGGTAAACGAGCAGTACTTC

J: TRBJ2-1
D: -
V: TRBV11-3
size: -
length: 15
CDR3: CASSLGGGTANEQFF
DNA: TGTGCCAGCAGCTTAGGTGGAGGCACCGCCAATGAGCAGTTCTTC

J: TRBJ2-7
D: TRBD2
V: TRBV6-5
size: few
length: 15
CDR3: CASSYGSGSGGEQYF
DNA: TGTGCCAGCAGTTATGGAAGCGGGAGTGGGGGCGAGCAGTACTTC

J: TRBJ2-1
D: TRBD2
V: TRBV28
size: -
length: 15
CDR3: CASSLFAGDHNEQFF
DNA: TGTGCCAGCAGTTTGTTCGCGGGAGACCACAATGAGCAGTTCTTC

J: TRBJ2-3
D: -
V: TRBV11-2
size: many
length: 16
CDR3: CASSQDPTSPTDTQYF
DNA: TGTGCCAGCAGCCAAGACCCGACAAGCCCCACAGATACGCAGTATTTT

J: TRBJ2-1
D: TRBD1
V: TRBV29-1
size: -
length: 13
CDR3: CSVEPDRGDEQFF
DNA: TGCAGCGTTGAACCCGACAGGGGCGATGAGCAGTTCTTC